The source of this T cell receptor beta chain is a study of blood T cell repertoires in COVID-19. This CDR3 has 14 residues. The V and J ends lost 5 bases and 6 bases respectively, with 16 bases between them. CDR1 and CDR2 from the germline V gene are SEHNR and FQNEAQ (reference sequence). The repertoire was sequenced with immunoSEQ multiplex PCR; TCRdb's copy has only in-frame clones and lacks some. The data hold some 130,000 clones, with more than 75% observed a single time. The chain couples TRBV7-9 to TRBJ1-1; no clear D. The sequence was collected from a man in his sixties with COVID-19, enrolled during active disease. What was sequenced was peripheral blood. Here the CDR3 DNA reads TGTGCCAGCAGCCAAAAAGAGGGAAGCGCTGAAGCTTTCTTT. Its translation: CASSQKEGSAEAFF.